This TCR beta chain was obtained from a study of blood T cell repertoires in COVID-19. This CDR3 region has 14 residues. Per germline, CDR1 MNHEY and CDR2 SVGAGI. V trimming: 8 bases; J trimming: 4 bases; junction bases outside the gene matches: 8. The protocol was immunoSEQ multiplex PCR, while the TCRdb copy is restricted to in-frame clones and leaves out a portion. This sample has 350,000 to 450,000 clones, with roughly 86% found just once. The chain is built from TRBV6-5 and TRBJ1-5; the match to TRBD1 covers 7 bases. The receptor comes from a woman aged 25 to 39 who had recovered from COVID-19. The sequencing input was PBMCs or T cells enriched from blood (not recorded which). CDR3 in amino acids: CASRTGTANQPQHF. The CDR3 DNA reads TGTGCCAGCCGTACTGGGACAGCTAATCAGCCCCAGCATTTT.